Listed below are T cell receptor beta chains from one sample, sequenced in a study of T cells in Graves' hyperthyroidism and ophthalmopathy. TCRdb reprocessed the multiplex PCR reads with MiXCR, giving one entry per CDR3 protein. This repertoire shows approximately 690,000 distinct CDR3 sequences, around 20% found once; its top ten account for about 34%. Sequenced input: blood. The receptor set was obtained from a young man with Graves' ophthalmopathy. CDR3s include the opening cysteine and the closing phenylalanine or tryptophan. The D gene is left open where the match is weak.

d_call j_call v_call cdr3_aa
. TRBJ1-3 TRBV28 CASSLYGGNTIYF
. TRBJ1-5 TRBV10-3 CAISDRGGNQPQHF
TRBD2 TRBJ2-7 TRBV7-8 CASSLARFALAGGQNEQYF
TRBD2 TRBJ2-1 TRBV5-1 CASSLRLAGKDEQFF
. TRBJ1-3 TRBV12-3/TRBV12-4 CASTPNSGNTIYF
. TRBJ2-5 TRBV7-9 CASSSRGAGSETQYF
TRBD2 TRBJ2-3 TRBV4-1 CASSQDSGRAADTQYF
. TRBJ2-7 TRBV15 CATSRGPGSYEQYF
TRBD1 TRBJ2-7 TRBV27 CASSRQGQSKSYEQYF
TRBD1 TRBJ1-4 TRBV6-1 CASRDWTGSNEKLFF
. TRBJ1-5 TRBV12-3/TRBV12-4 CAGSLGGPTDQPQHF
. TRBJ2-3 TRBV3-1 CASSQGGRGTDTQYF
. TRBJ2-7 TRBV6-1 CASSEELVKQYF
. TRBJ2-3 TRBV3-1 CASSQVGTGPDTQYF
TRBD1 TRBJ2-7 TRBV11-2 CASSLTGTHLEQYF